A single sample gave rise to the 7 T cell receptor beta chains below, sequenced in a study of blood T cell repertoires in COVID-19. Measured with immunoSEQ multiplex PCR; TCRdb has only the in-frame clones, and not every one. There are around 400,000 clones in the sample; roughly 90% occur only once, and around 1.5% lies in the top ten. Sequences were obtained from PBMCs or T cells enriched from blood (not recorded which). These receptors were collected from a woman between 18 and 30 years old who had been exposed to COVID-19.

The V and J genes are TRBV28 and TRBJ1-1; unclear D gene. Trimming left V 1 base short and J 6 bases short, with 15 bases between. CDR3 size: 15 residues. CDR1 and CDR2 (germline): MDHEN, SYDVKM. CDR3 protein: CASSLYRNGRAEAFF. The DNA of the CDR3 is TGTGCCAGCAGTTTATATAGAAATGGTCGGGCTGAAGCTTTCTTT.

The chain has TRBV27 and TRBJ2-7; 9 bases are shared with TRBD1. The J segment lost 3 bases and the V segment lost 3 bases, leaving 6 bases of the junction unmatched. Germline V gene lookup returns CDR1 MNHEY and CDR2 SMNVEV (reference sequence). This CDR3 is 15 amino acids long. The CDR3 DNA follows: TGTGCCAGCAGTTTTAAGGGGACAGGGCGCTACGAGCAGTACTTC. It codes for CASSFKGTGRYEQYF.

J is TRBJ2-3 and V is TRBV24-1, with 7 bases lining up with TRBD2. CDR1 and CDR2 (germline): KGHDR, SFDVKD. This CDR3 is built from 15 residues. J was trimmed by 2 bases and V by 3 bases; bases with no gene match: 4. This CDR3 is CATSDQRGFTDTQYF. The CDR3 region has the DNA TGTGCCACCAGTGATCAGCGGGGCTTCACAGATACGCAGTATTTT.

This clone was counted only a few times. The J gene is TRBJ1-2, the V gene TRBV28, with D perhaps matching TRBD1 (5 bases). Germline-derived CDR1 and CDR2 are MDHEN and SYDVKM. The CDR3 contains 17 residues. Trimming removed 6 bases from V and 8 bases from J, with 28 bases in between. The chain's CDR3 is CASSPIYREKGVQGYTF. The DNA for the CDR3 is TGTGCCAGCAGCCCAATATACCGGGAGAAAGGGGTACAAGGCTACACCTTC.

This clone was observed once. The V gene is TRBV28, the J gene TRBJ2-3; 11 positions match TRBD2. Per germline, CDR1 MDHEN and CDR2 SYDVKM. The CDR3 consists of 20 residues. V lost 6 bases and J lost 2; bases outside the gene matches: 19. The CDR3 protein is CASSLKGPTTSGGFTDTQYF. For the CDR3, the DNA is TGTGCCAGCAGCCTTAAGGGCCCAACCACTAGCGGGGGATTCACAGATACGCAGTATTTT.

This clone was observed once. The chain uses TRBV18 and TRBJ2-1; D is ambiguous. With 5 bases removed from V and 0 bases from J, the gap between germline ends came to 17 bases. The V gene's germline CDR1 is KGHSH and CDR2 LQKENI. The CDR3 spans 17 residues. The CDR3, as DNA: TGTGCCAGCTCATTCCTCCCAACAGAACCCTCCTACAATGAGCAGTTCTTC. Translation: CASSFLPTEPSYNEQFF.

About this clone: A read error may produce the germline difference seen at one junction end. The V call is TRBV2, the J call TRBJ2-1; 7 nucleotides line up with TRBD2. This CDR3 has 14 amino acids. Germline values: CDR1 SNHLY, CDR2 FYNNEI. The CDR3 here is CASIEGGPYIEQFF. The CDR3 DNA sequence: TGTGCCAGCATCGAGGGAGGGCCCTACATTGAGCAGTTCTTC.